This T cell receptor beta chain appears in the sequencing data of a study of blood T cells in healthy people across ages (dated by TCRdb to between 2014 and 2017). General notes on the study: In model experiments, template switching captured about one uniquely barcoded TCR beta cDNA molecule for every two T cells. Four age groups were formed from the donors: young (average approximately 16 years), middle-aged (approximately 40), aged (roughly 58) and long-lived (more than 75). Using the same blood draw, the study looked at two additional independent replicas of 1 million unique cDNA reads for two donors, one aged 18 to 29 and the other aged 80 or older. To track age-related changes in TCR beta repertoire diversity, the study relied on deep sequencing normalized with unique cDNA molecular identifiers. To avoid experimental bias, donors of different ages were distributed randomly across sequencing lanes.

Library preparation used 5' RACE. A second PCR of about 7 to 12 cycles was run with a J-beta primer mix and a sample-barcoded 5' primer. Each TCR beta cDNA molecule received a unique molecular identifier from a template-switch 5' adaptor carrying 12 random nucleotides. Each sample yielded at least 3 million CDR3-containing paired-end reads. All of the RNA was converted into first-strand cDNA using the Mint cDNA synthesis kit, with a TRBC-specific oligonucleotide serving as the primer. Following uracil-DNA glycosylase treatment, a first 18-cycle PCR with universal primers M1SS and BC2_uni_R was performed on all cDNA. In the source study's methods: Normalization of each sample was performed by random selection of 1 million high-quality reads, each carrying a distinct molecular identifier. Instead of being binned into consensus sequences, reads with shared molecular identifiers were discarded. MiTCR, set to a Q25 quality threshold and the strictest error-elimination algorithm, was used for CDR3 identification, clonotype clustering and error correction. A nonparametric unseen species model using Euler transformation provided a lower-bound estimate of total TCR beta diversity. TCRdb handled the public reads itself, with Q25 trimming in fastp and clone calling in MiXCR, and kept productive beta chains. Merged by CDR3 protein, the rows form single entries marked with the most common genes and DNA. What appears here as the V and J calls and clone size reflects TCRdb's work, not the paper's. This sample comprises 1.5 million to 2 million distinct CDR3 sequences, about 39% of them detected only once. Under 25% of the sample is taken by the ten largest.

What the study reported, not specific to this receptor: Because donor CMV infection status was unknown, age-related changes in expanded clonotypes were potentially confounded. Bulk unsorted PBMC profiling prevented conclusive comparison of naive and antigen-experienced compartments. As age increased, observed TCR beta diversity per million T cells dropped in a roughly linear way, and a significant reduction was already evident by age roughly 36. Observed TCR beta diversity correlated strongly with the percentage of naive T cells measured by flow cytometry. Compared with the aged group, the long-lived group had more naive CD4+ T cells, fewer expanded clones and increased TCR diversity, a pattern suggesting age selection. Estimates of total diversity based on one million sequenced T cells were considered lower bounds and underestimates.

Systemically healthy Caucasian individuals from Russia, over 30 in total and aged about 6 to 100 years, were included as donors. Each donor gave about 9.8 milliliters of peripheral blood, drawn into EDTA-treated Vacutainer tubes. PBMCs were isolated by Ficoll-Paque density-gradient centrifugation, with at least 7 million obtained per sample. Trizol reagent was used to extract total RNA from PBMCs, with at least 5.5 micrograms per sample. For every donor, an aliquot of PBMCs went through flow cytometry to measure the percentages of naive CD45RAhigh/CD27high T cells. This clonotype was detected only a few times. Its antigen remains undetermined. Base-call qualities are not available, and no considerably larger clone is one nucleotide away. CDR1 is given as DFQATT and CDR2 as SNEGSKA, both from the germline V gene (reference sequence). The CDR3, from cysteine to phenylalanine, totals 15 residues. Only CDR3 DNA remains: 45 bases, in frame from the first base. Trimming at the junction amounts to 6 bases on V and 4 bases on J, and the germline ends lie 16 bases apart.

Source material: blood. The receptor chain draws on TRBV20-1 and TRBJ1-6; TRBD1 is perhaps the D gene, given 6 matching bases. The clonotype comes from a human donor in good health. The CDR3 region reads CSARPNRDYNSPLHF. In nucleotides, the sequence is TGCAGTGCCCGTCCTAACAGGGATTATAATTCACCCCTCCACTTT.